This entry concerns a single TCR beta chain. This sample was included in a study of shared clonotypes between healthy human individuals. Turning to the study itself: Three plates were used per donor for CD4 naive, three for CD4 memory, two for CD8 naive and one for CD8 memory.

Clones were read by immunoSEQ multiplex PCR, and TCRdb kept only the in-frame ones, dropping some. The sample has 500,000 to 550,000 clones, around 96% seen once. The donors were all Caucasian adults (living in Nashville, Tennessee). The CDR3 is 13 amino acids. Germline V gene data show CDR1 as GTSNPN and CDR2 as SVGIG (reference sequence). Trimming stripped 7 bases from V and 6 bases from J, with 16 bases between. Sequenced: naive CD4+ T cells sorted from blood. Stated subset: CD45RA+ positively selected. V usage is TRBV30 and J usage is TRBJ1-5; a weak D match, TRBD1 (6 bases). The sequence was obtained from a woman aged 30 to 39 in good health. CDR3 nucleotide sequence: TGTGCCTTGAACAGGGAGGTAGGTCAGCCCCAGCATTTT. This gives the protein CALNREVGQPQHF.